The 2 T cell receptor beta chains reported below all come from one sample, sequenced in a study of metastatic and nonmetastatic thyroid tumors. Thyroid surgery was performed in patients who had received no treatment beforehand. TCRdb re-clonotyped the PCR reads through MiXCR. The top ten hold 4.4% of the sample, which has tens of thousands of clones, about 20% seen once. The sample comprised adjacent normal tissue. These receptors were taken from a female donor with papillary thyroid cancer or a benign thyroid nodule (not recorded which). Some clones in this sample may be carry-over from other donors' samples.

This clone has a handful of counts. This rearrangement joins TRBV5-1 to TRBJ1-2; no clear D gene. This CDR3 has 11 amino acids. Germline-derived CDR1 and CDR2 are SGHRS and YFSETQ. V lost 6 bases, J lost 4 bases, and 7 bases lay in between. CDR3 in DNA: TGCGCCAGCACCAGCGGCTATGGCTACACCTTC. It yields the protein CASTSGYGYTF.

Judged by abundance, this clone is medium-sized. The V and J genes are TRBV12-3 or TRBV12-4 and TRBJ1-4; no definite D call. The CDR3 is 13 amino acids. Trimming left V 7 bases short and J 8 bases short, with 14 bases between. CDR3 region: CASKVQESEKLFF. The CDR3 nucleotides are TGTGCCAGCAAGGTCCAGGAATCCGAAAAACTGTTTTTT.